This TCR beta chain originates from a study of CD8 T cells in Susac syndrome. TEMRA cells were FACS-enriched, while CD8+ and CD4+ T cells were negatively isolated. An input of roughly 0.5 to 1 ug of RNA was subjected to reverse transcription using random hexamers. TCRdb itself ran the immunoSEQ multiplex PCR reads through MiXCR, one entry per CDR3 protein. Here the sample spans 150,000 to 200,000 distinct CDR3 sequences, approximately 94% being singletons. The clonotype was recovered from a human donor in good health. The sequencing input was CD4+ T cells from PBMCs.

As DNA, the CDR3 is TGTGCCAGCAGACGCGGGACGGCTTTTAACTATGGCTACACCTTC. Its translation is CASRRGTAFNYGYTF. The V call is TRBV6-5, the J call TRBJ1-2, with D maybe TRBD1 (5 bases). The CDR3 covers 15 residues. The germline CDR1 and CDR2 sequences are MNHEY and SVGAGI. V lost 6 bases and J lost 1, with 15 bases in between.